Following are 8 T cell receptor beta chains from one sample sequenced in a study of shared clonotypes between healthy human individuals. The table came from immunoSEQ multiplex PCR; TCRdb's copy has only in-frame clones and leaves some out. Altogether 650,000 to 800,000 clones are present, 72% being singletons, with the ten largest covering 1.8%. Sequenced input: memory CD4+ T cells sorted from blood. Subset given: CD45RA-negative fraction. These receptors all stem from a woman in her 30s in good health.

The V call is TRBV28, the J call TRBJ2-3; 9 nucleotides agree with TRBD2. The CDR3 consists of 15 residues. The junction had 6 bases not matched to a gene; V was cut back by 4 bases and J by 4 bases. Per germline, CDR1 MDHEN and CDR2 SYDVKM. The DNA of the CDR3 is TGTGCCAGCAGTTACAGCGGGAGGAGACCAGATACGCAGTATTTT. This encodes CASSYSGRRPDTQYF.

A remark on this clone: The sample contains more than one DNA sequence encoding this CDR3. The J gene is TRBJ2-5, the V gene TRBV28; 12 bases are shared with TRBD1. From germline, CDR1 is MDHEN and CDR2 SYDVKM. V lost 5 bases and J lost 5; bases outside the gene matches: 6. The CDR3 runs 15 residues. This chain's CDR3 is CASSRDRGRVETQYF. Written as DNA, the CDR3 is TGTGCCAGCAGTAGGGACAGGGGGCGGGTGGAGACCCAGTACTTC.

The chain combines TRBV5-4 with TRBJ1-1, with D possibly TRBD1 on 5 matching bases. The CDR3 extends over 15 amino acids. The germline V gene has CDR1 SGHNT and CDR2 YYREEE (reference sequence). Between the trimmed V and J ends, which lost 2 bases and 6 bases, there was a span of 17 bases. The CDR3 sequence: CASSLPGRGAAEAFF. CDR3 nucleotides: TGTGCCAGCAGCTTACCGGGACGCGGGGCGGCTGAAGCTTTCTTT.

This clone turned up a few times. Other DNA sequences in the sample encode the same CDR3. The chain combines TRBV18 with TRBJ1-1; unclear D gene. Germline V CDR1 and CDR2: KGHSH, LQKENI. There are 14 residues in the CDR3. The V gene lost 1 base and the J gene lost 5 bases, with 11 bases spanning the gap. The CDR3 nucleotides read TGTGCCAGCTCACCACTGGAGGAGAGGACTGAAGCTTTCTTT. Its translation: CASSPLEERTEAFF. Using reference TRBV18 and TRBJ1-1 for the parts outside the CDR3, the full variable domain is NAGVMQNPRHLVRRRGQEARLRCSPMKGHSHVYWYRQLPEEGLKFMVYLQKENIIDESGMPKERFSAEFPKEGPSILRIQQVVRGDSAAYFCASSPLEERTEAFFGQGTRLTVV.

The J gene is TRBJ1-4, the V gene TRBV6-5; D is uncertain. V shed 5 bases and J shed 0 bases, with 10 bases lying between them. This CDR3 is built from 15 residues. Germline V gene sequence: CDR1 MNHEY, CDR2 SVGAGI. The CDR3 region has the DNA TGTGCCAGCAGTGGCTCCGTTGCAACTAATGAAAAACTGTTTTTT. The encoded protein is CASSGSVATNEKLFF.

This clone has just one count. In DNA form, the CDR3 reads TGTGCCAGCAGTTCCCGACAGGGGGCGGGTTCACCCCTCCACTTT. Protein: CASSSRQGAGSPLHF. The chain is built from TRBV28 and TRBJ1-6, with TRBD1 matching 10 bases. CDR3 length: 15 amino acids. Germline assignment: CDR1 MDHEN and CDR2 SYDVKM. J lost 9 bases, V lost 4 bases, and 6 bases had no gene match.

The V and J genes are TRBV6-1 and TRBJ2-7, with TRBD2 identical over 8 bases. Germline V gene lookup returns CDR1 MNHNS and CDR2 SASEGT. J gave up 0 bases and V 6 bases, and 1 base lay outside the gene matches. CDR3 size: 13 residues. The CDR3: CASRGTSSYEQYF. Here the CDR3 DNA reads TGTGCCAGCAGGGGGACTAGCTCCTACGAGCAGTACTTC.

This chain uses TRBV28 with TRBJ2-1, with 11 bases that match TRBD2. Germline assignment: CDR1 MDHEN and CDR2 SYDVKM. This CDR3 spans 14 amino acids. V gave up 10 bases and J gave up 3 bases; unmatched junction bases: 5. In nucleotides, the CDR3 is TGTGCCACCATGGGGACTAGCGGCTACAATGAGCAGTTCTTC. This translates into CATMGTSGYNEQFF.